This T cell receptor (beta chain) came from a study of CD8+ T cells in alopecia areata. Whole-study findings and limits: Sequencing of scalp samples also includes resident alphabeta T cells from normal skin. In lesional scalp, particularly from alopecia totalis/universalis, clonality was higher than in normal scalp.

The treatment here: oral pan-JAK inhibitor, 5-10 mg twice daily. The authors sorted CD4+ and CD8+ T cells from PBMCs. Worth noting for this clone: Its antigen is not identified.

RNA, once extracted, was reverse transcribed into cDNA for use as the sequencing template. The repertoire was sequenced with immunoSEQ multiplex PCR; TCRdb's copy has only in-frame clones and lacks some. In the table there are approximately 300,000 clones, 55% to 70% of which are singletons. The sequence was obtained from a human donor with alopecia areata. This specimen consisted of CD4+ T cells sorted from blood, obtained at week 24, from a patient treated with tofacitinib.

CDR3 bases: TGTGCCAGCAGTGGAGAACCCTATGGCTACACCTTC. Residues: CASSGEPYGYTF. The chain links TRBV2 to TRBJ1-2; D gene uncertain. V shed 4 bases and J shed 4 bases, with 7 bases lying between them. This CDR3 has 12 amino acids. The V gene's germline CDR1 is SNHLY and CDR2 FYNNEI. The full variable domain, rest sourced from reference TRBV2 and TRBJ1-2, is EPEVTQTPSHQVTQMGQEVILRCVPISNHLYFYWYRQILGQKVEFLVSFYNNEISEKSEIFDDQFSVERPDGSNFTLKIRSTKLEDSAMYFCASSGEPYGYTFGSGTRLTVV.